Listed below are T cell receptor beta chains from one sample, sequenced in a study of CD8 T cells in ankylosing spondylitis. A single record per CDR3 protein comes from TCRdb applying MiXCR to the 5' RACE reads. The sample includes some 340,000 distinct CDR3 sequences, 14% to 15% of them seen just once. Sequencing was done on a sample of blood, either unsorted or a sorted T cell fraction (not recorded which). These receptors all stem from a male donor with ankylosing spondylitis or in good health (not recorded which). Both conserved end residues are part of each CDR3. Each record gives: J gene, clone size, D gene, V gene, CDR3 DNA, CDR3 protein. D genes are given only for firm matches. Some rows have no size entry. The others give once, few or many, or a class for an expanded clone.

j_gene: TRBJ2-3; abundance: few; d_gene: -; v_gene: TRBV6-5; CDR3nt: TGTGCCAGCAGTTCGCTGCCGGGGGGCACAGATACGCAGTATTTT; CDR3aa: CASSSLPGGTDTQYF
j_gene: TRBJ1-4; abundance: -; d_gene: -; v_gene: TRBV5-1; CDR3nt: TGCGCCAGCAGCCCGGGACCGCGGAATGAAAAACTGTTTTTT; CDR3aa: CASSPGPRNEKLFF
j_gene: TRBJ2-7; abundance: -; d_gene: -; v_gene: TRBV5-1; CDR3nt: TGCGCCAGCAGCTTGGTTACGGGGGGCGCTCCCTACGAGCAGTACTTC; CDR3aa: CASSLVTGGAPYEQYF
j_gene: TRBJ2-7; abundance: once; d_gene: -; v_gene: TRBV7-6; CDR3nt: TGTGCCAGCAGCCCTGTTGCGGGCGAGCAGTACTTC; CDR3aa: CASSPVAGEQYF
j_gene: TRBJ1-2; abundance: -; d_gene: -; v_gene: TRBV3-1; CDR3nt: TGTGCCAGCAGCGCCGCTGGACAGAACTATGGCTACACCTTC; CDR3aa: CASSAAGQNYGYTF
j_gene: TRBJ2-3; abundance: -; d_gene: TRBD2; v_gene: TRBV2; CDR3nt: TGTGCCAGCGTAGGGACTAGCGGTAGCACAGATACGCAGTATTTT; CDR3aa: CASVGTSGSTDTQYF
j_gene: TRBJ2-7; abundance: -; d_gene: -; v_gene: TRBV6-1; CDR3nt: TGTGCCAGCAGCCACTGGACGTTTAGCTCCTACGAGCAGTACTTC; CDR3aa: CASSHWTFSSYEQYF
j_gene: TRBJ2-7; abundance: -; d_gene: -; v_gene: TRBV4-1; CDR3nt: TGTGCCAGCAGCTTTGGGCACAGGAGCTACGAGCAGTACTTC; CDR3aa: CASSFGHRSYEQYF
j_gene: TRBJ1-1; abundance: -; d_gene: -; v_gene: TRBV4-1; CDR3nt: TGCGCCAGCAGCAATAGGGGAGTCCTGAACACTGAAGCTTTCTTT; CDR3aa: CASSNRGVLNTEAFF
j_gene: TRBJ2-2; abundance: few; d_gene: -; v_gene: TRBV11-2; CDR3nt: TGTGCCAGCAGCTTAGAAAGCGCCGGGGAGCTGTTTTTT; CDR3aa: CASSLESAGELFF
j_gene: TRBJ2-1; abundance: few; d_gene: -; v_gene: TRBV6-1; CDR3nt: TGTGCCAGCAGTGGGACTATGGAGTACAATGAGCAGTTCTTC; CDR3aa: CASSGTMEYNEQFF
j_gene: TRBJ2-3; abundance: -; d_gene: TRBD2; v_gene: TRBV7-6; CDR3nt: TGTGCCAGCAGCTTAAGGGACTACCACACAGATACGCAGTATTTT; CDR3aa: CASSLRDYHTDTQYF
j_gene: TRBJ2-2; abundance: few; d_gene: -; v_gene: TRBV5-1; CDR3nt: TGCGCCAGCACGGTTACCAGTATTTCGAACACCGGGGAGCTGTTTTTT; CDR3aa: CASTVTSISNTGELFF
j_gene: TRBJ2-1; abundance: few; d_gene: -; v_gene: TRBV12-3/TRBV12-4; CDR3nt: TGTGCCAGCAGTACATCGGGCAGCGATGAGCAGTTCTTC; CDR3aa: CASSTSGSDEQFF
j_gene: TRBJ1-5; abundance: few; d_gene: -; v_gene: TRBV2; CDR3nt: TGTGCCAGCAGAGTGGAACAGCCCCAGCATTTT; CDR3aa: CASRVEQPQHF
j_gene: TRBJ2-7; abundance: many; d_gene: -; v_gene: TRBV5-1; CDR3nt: TGCGCCAGCAGCCCAGGGGGGTCCTACGAGCAGTACTTC; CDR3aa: CASSPGGSYEQYF
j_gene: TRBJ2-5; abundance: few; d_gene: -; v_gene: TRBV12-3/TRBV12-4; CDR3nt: TGTGCCAGCAGTTCCCCCAGGGAAGAGACCCAGTACTTC; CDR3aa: CASSSPREETQYF
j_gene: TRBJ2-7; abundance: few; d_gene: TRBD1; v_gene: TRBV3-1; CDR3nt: TGTGCCAGCAGCCATCAACAGGGGCCGTTCTCCTACGAGCAGTACTTC; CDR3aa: CASSHQQGPFSYEQYF
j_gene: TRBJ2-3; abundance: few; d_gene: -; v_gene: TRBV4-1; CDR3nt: TGCGCCAGCAGCCAAGTATCTATGGGAGGCGGAGATACGCAGTATTTT; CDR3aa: CASSQVSMGGGDTQYF
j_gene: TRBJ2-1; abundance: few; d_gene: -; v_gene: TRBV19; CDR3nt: TGTGCCAGTAACGCGGACAGTTTCTCCTACAATGAGCAGTTCTTC; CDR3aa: CASNADSFSYNEQFF